This TCR beta chain was sequenced during a study of cytomegalovirus exposure and HLA in healthy donors. Study-wide results and caveats: One later analysis reportedly identified an Asian-associated ancestry cluster that showed fewer N-insertions than the approximately 670-donor mean.

As regards this clone: What it recognizes is unknown. The junction departs from the called germline gene at one end, perhaps through a read error.

The primer mix had 60 Vbeta and 13 Jbeta primers. Repertoires were generated with immunoSEQ multiplex PCR, while TCRdb's copy carries only in-frame clones and drops some. The profile shows approximately 250,000 clones, around 80% of them singletons. Sample: PBMCs. The source of this sequence is a boy between 10 and 17 years old in good health and CMV-seronegative.

CDR3 sequence (DNA): TGTGCCAGCAGCCAGAGTTCCCAGGGAAGTCAGCCCCAGCATTTT. Protein: CASSQSSQGSQPQHF. This chain links TRBV4-1 with TRBJ1-5; D is perhaps TRBD1 (5 bases). CDR3 length: 15 residues. In germline, CDR1 is MGHRA, CDR2 YSYEKL.